The T cell receptor beta chain described here comes from a study of T cell responses to AZD1222 COVID-19 vaccine. This CDR3 comprises 16 residues. Germline V gene sequence: CDR1 MNHNY, CDR2 SVGAGI (reference sequence). Trimming cost V 6 bases and J 0 bases, with 15 bases left between them. TCRdb keeps only in-frame clones here, not all; method: immunoSEQ multiplex PCR. The data show roughly 150,000 clones, under 95% seen once. Source: peripheral blood, taken on day 0 of AZD1222 vaccination. This clonotype was obtained from an adult in good health. This chain joins TRBV6-6 and TRBJ1-3; no firm D call. The chain's CDR3 is CASSHLGLISGNTIYF. The CDR3 DNA follows: TGTGCCAGCAGCCACCTCGGACTGATCTCTGGAAACACCATATATTTT.